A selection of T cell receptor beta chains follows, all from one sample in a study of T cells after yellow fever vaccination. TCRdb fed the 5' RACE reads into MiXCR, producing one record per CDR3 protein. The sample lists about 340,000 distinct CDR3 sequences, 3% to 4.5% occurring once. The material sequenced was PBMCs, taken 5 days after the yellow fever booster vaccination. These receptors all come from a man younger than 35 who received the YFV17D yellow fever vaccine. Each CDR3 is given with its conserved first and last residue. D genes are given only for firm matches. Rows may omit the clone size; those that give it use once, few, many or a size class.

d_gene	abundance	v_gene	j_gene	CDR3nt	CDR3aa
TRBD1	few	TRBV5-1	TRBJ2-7	TGCGCCAGCAGCTTGATCGGGACAGGGATCTCCGAGCAGTACTTC	CASSLIGTGISEQYF
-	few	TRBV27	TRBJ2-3	TGTGCCAGCAGTTTAAGGTCGGTAGGGACAGATACGCAGTATTTT	CASSLRSVGTDTQYF
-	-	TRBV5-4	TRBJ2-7	TGTGCCAGCAGCTTGGGAGGATTAAGCTCCTACGAGCAGTACTTC	CASSLGGLSSYEQYF
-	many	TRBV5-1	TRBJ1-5	TGCGCCAGCAGCGTCGGAACAGGGTATGGACAGCCCCAGCATTTT	CASSVGTGYGQPQHF
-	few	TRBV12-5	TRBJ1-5	TGTGCTAGTGGTTTGGTCGACAGCCAGCTTAATCAGCCCCAGCATTTT	CASGLVDSQLNQPQHF
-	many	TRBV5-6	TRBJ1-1	TGTGCCAGCAGCATGGACATCATGAACACTGAAGCTTTCTTT	CASSMDIMNTEAFF
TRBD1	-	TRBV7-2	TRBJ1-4	TGTGCCAGCAGCTCCGGACAGGTTGAAAAACTGTTTTTT	CASSSGQVEKLFF
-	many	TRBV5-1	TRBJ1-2	TGCGCCAGCAGCCAAGATCCTCAGGTGTCGGGCTATGGCTACACCTTC	CASSQDPQVSGYGYTF
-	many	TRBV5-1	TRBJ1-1	TGCGCCAGCAGCTTGACAAGACCGAACACTGAAGCTTTCTTT	CASSLTRPNTEAFF
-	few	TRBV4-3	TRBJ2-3	TGCGCCAGCAGCCAGGTGGCAACAGATACGCAGTATTTT	CASSQVATDTQYF
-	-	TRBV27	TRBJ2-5	TGTGCCAGCATGAGAAGAGCAGTACAACAAGAGACCCAGTACTTC	CASMRRAVQQETQYF
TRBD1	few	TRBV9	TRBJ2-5	TGTGCCAGCAGCGTGGACAGGGGGTTCCAAGAGACCCAGTACTTC	CASSVDRGFQETQYF
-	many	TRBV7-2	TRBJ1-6	TGTGCCAGCTCTAGGACTAGCCGGGAAAATAATTCACCCCTCCACTTT	CASSRTSRENNSPLHF
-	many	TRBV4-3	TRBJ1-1	TGCGCCAGCAGCCAAGATATCAGCAACACTGAAGCTTTCTTT	CASSQDISNTEAFF
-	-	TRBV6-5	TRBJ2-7	TGTGCCAGCAGCCCCTTGGGGGGCGGGATTGGGTACGAGCAGTACTTC	CASSPLGGGIGYEQYF
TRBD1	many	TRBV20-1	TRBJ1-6	TGCAGTGCTAGGACAGGGGTCTCACCCCTCCACTTT	CSARTGVSPLHF
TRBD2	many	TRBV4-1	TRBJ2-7	TGCGCCAGCAGCCAAGAGGGGGGGACGGCCTCCTACGAGCAGTACTTC	CASSQEGGTASYEQYF
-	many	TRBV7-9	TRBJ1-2	TGTGCCAGCAGCTACCCAGTGGGAGTAGGTGGCTACACCTTC	CASSYPVGVGGYTF
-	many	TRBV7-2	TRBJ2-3	TGTGCCAGTAGCCGGAGGGGGGCCCCGGATACGCAGTATTTT	CASSRRGAPDTQYF